Detailed here is one T cell receptor beta chain. This sample is drawn from a study of T cell changes during pregnancy in multiple sclerosis. CDR3 length: 17 residues. Germline values: CDR1 MNHEY, CDR2 SMNVEV (reference sequence). V lost 3 bases to trimming and J lost 2 bases, with 18 bases between them. Using immunoSEQ multiplex PCR, the repertoire was profiled, and TCRdb retains in-frame clones only, with some absent. The data show around 30,000 clones, roughly 90% seen once. Material: CD8+ T cells from peripheral blood mononuclear cells, obtained in the third trimester of pregnancy. The chain links TRBV27 to TRBJ2-3; D may be TRBD1 (6 bases). The source of this sequence is a female donor with multiple sclerosis, enrolled in a pregnancy study. CDR3 residues: CASSFPDNRVYTDTQYF. The CDR3 nucleotides are TGTGCCAGCAGTTTCCCAGACAACAGGGTTTACACAGATACGCAGTATTTT.